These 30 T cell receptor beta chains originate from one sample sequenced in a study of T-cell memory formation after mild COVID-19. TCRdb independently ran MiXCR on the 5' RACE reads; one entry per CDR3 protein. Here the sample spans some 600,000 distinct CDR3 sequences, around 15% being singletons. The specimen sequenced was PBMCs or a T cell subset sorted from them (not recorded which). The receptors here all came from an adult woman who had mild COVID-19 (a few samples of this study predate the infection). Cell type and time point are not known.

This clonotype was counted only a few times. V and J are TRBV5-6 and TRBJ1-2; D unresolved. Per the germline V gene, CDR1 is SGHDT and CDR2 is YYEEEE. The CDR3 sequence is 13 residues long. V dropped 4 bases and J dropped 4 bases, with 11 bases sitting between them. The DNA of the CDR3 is TGTGCCAGCAGCCAACGACGGCTCTATGGCTACACCTTC. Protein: CASSQRRLYGYTF.

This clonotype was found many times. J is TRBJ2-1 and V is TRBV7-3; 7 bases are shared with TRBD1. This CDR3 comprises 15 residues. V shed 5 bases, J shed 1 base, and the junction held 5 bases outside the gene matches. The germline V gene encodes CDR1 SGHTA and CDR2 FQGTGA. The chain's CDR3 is CASSPDRASYNEQFF. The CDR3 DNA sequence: TGTGCCAGCAGCCCAGACAGGGCGTCCTACAATGAGCAGTTCTTC.

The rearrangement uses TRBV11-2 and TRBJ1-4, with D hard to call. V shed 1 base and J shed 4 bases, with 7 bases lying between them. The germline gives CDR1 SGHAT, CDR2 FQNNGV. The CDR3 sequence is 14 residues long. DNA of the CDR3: TGTGCCAGCAGCTTAGGGGTCCTTAATGAAAAACTGTTTTTT. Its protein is CASSLGVLNEKLFF.

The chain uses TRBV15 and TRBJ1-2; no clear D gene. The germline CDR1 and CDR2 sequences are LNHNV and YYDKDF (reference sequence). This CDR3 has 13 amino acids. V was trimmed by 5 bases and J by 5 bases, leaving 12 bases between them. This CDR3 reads CATSESPGYGYTF. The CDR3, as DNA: TGTGCCACCAGCGAGAGCCCGGGATATGGCTACACCTTC.

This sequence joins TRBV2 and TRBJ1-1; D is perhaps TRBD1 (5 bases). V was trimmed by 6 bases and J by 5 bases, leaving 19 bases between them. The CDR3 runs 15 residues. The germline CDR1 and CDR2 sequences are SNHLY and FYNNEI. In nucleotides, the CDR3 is TGTGCCAGCAGCCCCCCCGGGGCCGAGGGAACTGAAGCTTTCTTT. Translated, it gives CASSPPGAEGTEAFF.

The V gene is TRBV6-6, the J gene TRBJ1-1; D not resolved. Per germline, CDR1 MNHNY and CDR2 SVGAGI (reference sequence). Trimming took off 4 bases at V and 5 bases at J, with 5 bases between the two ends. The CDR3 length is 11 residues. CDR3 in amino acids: CASSSFTEAFF. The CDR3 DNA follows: TGTGCCAGCAGTTCGTTTACTGAAGCTTTCTTT.

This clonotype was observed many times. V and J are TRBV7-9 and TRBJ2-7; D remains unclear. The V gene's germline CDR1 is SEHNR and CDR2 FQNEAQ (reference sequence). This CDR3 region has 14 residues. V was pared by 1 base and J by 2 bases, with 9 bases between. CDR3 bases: TGTGCCAGCAGCTTAGAAATCGCTGCCTACGAGCAGTACTTC. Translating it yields CASSLEIAAYEQYF.

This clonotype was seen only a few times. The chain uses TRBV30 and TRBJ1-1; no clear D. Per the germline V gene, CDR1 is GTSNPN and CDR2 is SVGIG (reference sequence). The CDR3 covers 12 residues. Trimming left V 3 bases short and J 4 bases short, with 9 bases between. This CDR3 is CAWSRLSTEAFF. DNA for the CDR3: TGTGCCTGGAGCCGTTTGAGCACTGAAGCTTTCTTT. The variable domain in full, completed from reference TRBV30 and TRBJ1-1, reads SQTIHQWPATLVQPVGSPLSLECTVEGTSNPNLYWYRQAAGRGLQLLFYSVGIGQISSEVPQNLSASRPQDRQFILSSKKLLLSDSGFYLCAWSRLSTEAFFGQGTRLTVV.

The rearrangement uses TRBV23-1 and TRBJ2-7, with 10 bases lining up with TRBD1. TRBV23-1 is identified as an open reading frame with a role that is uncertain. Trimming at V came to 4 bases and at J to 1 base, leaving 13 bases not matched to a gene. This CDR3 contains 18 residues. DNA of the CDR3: TGCGCCAGCAGTCCCCAAGGGCCGGGACAGGGGTCTTCCTACGAGCAGTACTTC. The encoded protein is CASSPQGPGQGSSYEQYF.

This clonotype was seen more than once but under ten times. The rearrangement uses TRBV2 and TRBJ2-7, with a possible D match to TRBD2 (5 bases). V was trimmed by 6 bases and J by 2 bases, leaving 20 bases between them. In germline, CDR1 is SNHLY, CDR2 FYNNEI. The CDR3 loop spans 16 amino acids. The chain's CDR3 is CASSHDVQRPTYEQYF. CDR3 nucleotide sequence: TGTGCCAGCAGCCACGACGTGCAGCGGCCGACCTACGAGCAGTACTTC.

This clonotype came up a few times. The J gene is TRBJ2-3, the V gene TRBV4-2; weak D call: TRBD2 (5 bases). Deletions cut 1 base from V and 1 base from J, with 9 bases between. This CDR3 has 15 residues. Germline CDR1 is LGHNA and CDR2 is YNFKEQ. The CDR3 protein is CASSQGNSGTDTQYF. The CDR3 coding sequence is TGTGCCAGCAGCCAAGGGAATAGCGGCACAGATACGCAGTATTTT.

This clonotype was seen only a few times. The CDR3 nucleotides are TGTGCCAGCAGCTTAGATAGCGGAATGAACACCGGGGAGCTGTTTTTT. Translation: CASSLDSGMNTGELFF. The V gene is TRBV11-3, the J gene TRBJ2-2; perhaps TRBD2 as D (6 bases). Germline CDR1 SGHNT, CDR2 YENEEA. The CDR3 contains 16 residues. Trimming removed 0 bases from V and 1 base from J, with 9 bases in between.

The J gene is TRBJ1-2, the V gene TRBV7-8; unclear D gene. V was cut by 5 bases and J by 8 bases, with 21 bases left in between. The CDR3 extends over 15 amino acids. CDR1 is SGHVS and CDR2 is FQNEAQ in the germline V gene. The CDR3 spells CASSPYPVQQRGYTF. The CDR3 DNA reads TGTGCCAGCAGCCCGTATCCGGTCCAGCAGAGGGGCTACACCTTC.

The CDR3 reads CASSPIQGANTGELFF. The CDR3 coding sequence is TGTGCCAGCAGCCCGATACAGGGGGCGAACACCGGGGAGCTGTTTTTT. The chain links TRBV14 to TRBJ2-2, with 8 bases that match TRBD1. The CDR3 spans 16 residues. V shed 4 bases and J 0 bases; nucleotides not matched to a gene: 4. CDR1 and CDR2 (germline): SGHDN, FVKESK.

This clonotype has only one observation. The CDR3 loop reads CASSLVWNTGELFF. Written as DNA, the CDR3 is TGCGCCAGCAGCTTGGTGTGGAACACCGGGGAGCTGTTTTTT. The J gene is TRBJ2-2, the V gene TRBV5-1, with unresolved D. Trimming removed 0 bases at V and 1 base at J, with 4 bases between. CDR3 size: 14 residues. Looked up from germline, CDR1 is SGHRS and CDR2 is YFSETQ. Full variable domain (missing parts from reference TRBV5-1 and TRBJ2-2): KAGVTQTPRYLIKTRGQQVTLSCSPISGHRSVSWYQQTPGQGLQFLFEYFSETQRNKGNFPGRFSGRQFSNSRSEMNVSTLELGDSALYLCASSLVWNTGELFFGEGSRLTVL.

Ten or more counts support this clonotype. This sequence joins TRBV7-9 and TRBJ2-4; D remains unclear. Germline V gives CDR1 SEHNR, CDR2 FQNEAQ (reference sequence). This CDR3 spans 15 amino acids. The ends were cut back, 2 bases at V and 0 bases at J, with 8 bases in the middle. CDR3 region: CASSLSSLAKNIQYF. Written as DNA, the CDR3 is TGTGCCAGCAGCTTATCGTCTCTAGCCAAAAACATTCAGTACTTC.

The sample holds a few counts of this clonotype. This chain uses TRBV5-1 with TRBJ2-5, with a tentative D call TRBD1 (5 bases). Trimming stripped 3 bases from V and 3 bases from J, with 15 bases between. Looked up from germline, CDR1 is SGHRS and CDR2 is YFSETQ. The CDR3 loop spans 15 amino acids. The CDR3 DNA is TGCGCCAGCAGCTCAGGGTTCCCAACAAAAGAGACCCAGTACTTC. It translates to CASSSGFPTKETQYF. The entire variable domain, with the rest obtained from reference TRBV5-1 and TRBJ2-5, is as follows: KAGVTQTPRYLIKTRGQQVTLSCSPISGHRSVSWYQQTPGQGLQFLFEYFSETQRNKGNFPGRFSGRQFSNSRSEMNVSTLELGDSALYLCASSSGFPTKETQYFGPGTRLLVL.

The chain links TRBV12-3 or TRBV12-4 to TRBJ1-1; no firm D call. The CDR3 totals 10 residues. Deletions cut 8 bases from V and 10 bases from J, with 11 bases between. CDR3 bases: TGTGCCAGCGGCGGGCGAGGAGCTTTCTTT. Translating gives CASGGRGAFF.

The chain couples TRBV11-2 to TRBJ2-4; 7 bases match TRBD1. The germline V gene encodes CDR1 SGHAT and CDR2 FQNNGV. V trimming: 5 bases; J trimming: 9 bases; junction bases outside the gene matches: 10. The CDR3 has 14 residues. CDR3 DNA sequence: TGTGCCAGCAGCCAGAACAGGGGTCGAGGCATTCAGTACTTC. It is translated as CASSQNRGRGIQYF.

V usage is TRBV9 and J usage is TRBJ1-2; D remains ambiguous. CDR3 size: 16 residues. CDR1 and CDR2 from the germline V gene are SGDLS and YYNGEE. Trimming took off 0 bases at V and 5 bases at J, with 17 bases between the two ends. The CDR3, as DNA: TGTGCCAGCAGCGTAGACGTGATTTTTGGAGGATATGGCTACACCTTC. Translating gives CASSVDVIFGGYGYTF.

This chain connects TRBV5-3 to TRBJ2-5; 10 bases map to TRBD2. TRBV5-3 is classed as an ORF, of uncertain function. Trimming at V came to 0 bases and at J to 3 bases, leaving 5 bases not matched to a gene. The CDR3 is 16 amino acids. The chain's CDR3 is CARSLASGGAKETQYF. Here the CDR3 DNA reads TGTGCCAGAAGCTTGGCCAGCGGGGGGGCCAAAGAGACCCAGTACTTC.

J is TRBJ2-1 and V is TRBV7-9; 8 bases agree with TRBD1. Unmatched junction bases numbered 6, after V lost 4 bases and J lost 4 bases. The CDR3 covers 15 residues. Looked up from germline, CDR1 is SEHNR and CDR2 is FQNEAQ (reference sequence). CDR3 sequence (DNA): TGTGCCAGCAGCTCACAGGGGGGAACGTACAATGAGCAGTTCTTC. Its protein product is CASSSQGGTYNEQFF.

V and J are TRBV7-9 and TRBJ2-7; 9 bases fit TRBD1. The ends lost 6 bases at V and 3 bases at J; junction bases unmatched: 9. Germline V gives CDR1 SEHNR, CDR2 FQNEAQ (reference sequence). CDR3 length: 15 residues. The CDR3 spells CASSRPGQGLYEQYF. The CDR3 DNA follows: TGTGCCAGCAGTCGTCCGGGACAGGGTCTCTACGAGCAGTACTTC.

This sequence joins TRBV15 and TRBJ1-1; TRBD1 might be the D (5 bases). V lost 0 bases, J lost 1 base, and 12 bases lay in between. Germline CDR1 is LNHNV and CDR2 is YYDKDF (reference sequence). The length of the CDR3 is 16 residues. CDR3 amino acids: CATSRDHPTGNTEAFF. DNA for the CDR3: TGTGCCACCAGCAGAGATCACCCAACAGGGAACACTGAAGCTTTCTTT.

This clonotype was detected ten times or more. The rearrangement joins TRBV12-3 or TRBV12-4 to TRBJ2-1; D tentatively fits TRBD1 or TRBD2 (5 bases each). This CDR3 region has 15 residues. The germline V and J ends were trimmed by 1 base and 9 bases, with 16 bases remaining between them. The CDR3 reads CASSLGNSRDPEQFF. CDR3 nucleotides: TGTGCCAGCAGTTTAGGTAACTCCCGGGACCCTGAGCAGTTCTTC.

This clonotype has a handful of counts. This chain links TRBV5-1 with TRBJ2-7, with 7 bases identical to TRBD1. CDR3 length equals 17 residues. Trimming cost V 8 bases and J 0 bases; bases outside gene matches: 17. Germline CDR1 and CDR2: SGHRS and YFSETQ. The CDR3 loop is CASKKGQLDISSYEQYF. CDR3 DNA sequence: TGCGCCAGTAAGAAGGGACAGCTAGACATTAGCTCCTACGAGCAGTACTTC.

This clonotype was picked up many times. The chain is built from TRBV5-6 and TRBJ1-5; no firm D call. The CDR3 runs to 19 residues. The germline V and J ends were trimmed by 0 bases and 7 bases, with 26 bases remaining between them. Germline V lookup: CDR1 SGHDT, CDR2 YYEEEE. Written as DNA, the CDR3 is TGTGCCAGCAGCTTGGCCCGCGCTGAGGGCCCGGCGTATTTACAGCCCCAGCATTTT. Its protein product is CASSLARAEGPAYLQPQHF.

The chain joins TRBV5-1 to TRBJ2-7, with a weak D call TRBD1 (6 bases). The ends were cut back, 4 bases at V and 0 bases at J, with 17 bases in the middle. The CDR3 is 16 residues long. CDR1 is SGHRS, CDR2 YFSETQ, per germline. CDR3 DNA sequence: TGCGCCAGCAGCACCGGACAGCAGACCCCCTCCTACGAGCAGTACTTC. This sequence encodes CASSTGQQTPSYEQYF.

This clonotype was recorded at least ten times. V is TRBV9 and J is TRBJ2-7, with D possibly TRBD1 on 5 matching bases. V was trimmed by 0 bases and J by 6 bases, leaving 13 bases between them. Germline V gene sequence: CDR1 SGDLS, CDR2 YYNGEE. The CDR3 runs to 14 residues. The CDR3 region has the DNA TGTGCCAGCAGCGTAGAACCCAAGGGGTCCGAGCAGTACTTC. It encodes CASSVEPKGSEQYF.

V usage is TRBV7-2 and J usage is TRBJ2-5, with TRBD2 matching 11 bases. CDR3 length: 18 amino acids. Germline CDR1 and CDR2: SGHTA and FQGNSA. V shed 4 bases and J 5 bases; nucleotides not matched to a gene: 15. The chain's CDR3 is CASSSPSLAGGSGETQYF. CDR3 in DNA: TGTGCCAGCAGCTCACCCTCCTTAGCGGGGGGGTCAGGGGAGACCCAGTACTTC.